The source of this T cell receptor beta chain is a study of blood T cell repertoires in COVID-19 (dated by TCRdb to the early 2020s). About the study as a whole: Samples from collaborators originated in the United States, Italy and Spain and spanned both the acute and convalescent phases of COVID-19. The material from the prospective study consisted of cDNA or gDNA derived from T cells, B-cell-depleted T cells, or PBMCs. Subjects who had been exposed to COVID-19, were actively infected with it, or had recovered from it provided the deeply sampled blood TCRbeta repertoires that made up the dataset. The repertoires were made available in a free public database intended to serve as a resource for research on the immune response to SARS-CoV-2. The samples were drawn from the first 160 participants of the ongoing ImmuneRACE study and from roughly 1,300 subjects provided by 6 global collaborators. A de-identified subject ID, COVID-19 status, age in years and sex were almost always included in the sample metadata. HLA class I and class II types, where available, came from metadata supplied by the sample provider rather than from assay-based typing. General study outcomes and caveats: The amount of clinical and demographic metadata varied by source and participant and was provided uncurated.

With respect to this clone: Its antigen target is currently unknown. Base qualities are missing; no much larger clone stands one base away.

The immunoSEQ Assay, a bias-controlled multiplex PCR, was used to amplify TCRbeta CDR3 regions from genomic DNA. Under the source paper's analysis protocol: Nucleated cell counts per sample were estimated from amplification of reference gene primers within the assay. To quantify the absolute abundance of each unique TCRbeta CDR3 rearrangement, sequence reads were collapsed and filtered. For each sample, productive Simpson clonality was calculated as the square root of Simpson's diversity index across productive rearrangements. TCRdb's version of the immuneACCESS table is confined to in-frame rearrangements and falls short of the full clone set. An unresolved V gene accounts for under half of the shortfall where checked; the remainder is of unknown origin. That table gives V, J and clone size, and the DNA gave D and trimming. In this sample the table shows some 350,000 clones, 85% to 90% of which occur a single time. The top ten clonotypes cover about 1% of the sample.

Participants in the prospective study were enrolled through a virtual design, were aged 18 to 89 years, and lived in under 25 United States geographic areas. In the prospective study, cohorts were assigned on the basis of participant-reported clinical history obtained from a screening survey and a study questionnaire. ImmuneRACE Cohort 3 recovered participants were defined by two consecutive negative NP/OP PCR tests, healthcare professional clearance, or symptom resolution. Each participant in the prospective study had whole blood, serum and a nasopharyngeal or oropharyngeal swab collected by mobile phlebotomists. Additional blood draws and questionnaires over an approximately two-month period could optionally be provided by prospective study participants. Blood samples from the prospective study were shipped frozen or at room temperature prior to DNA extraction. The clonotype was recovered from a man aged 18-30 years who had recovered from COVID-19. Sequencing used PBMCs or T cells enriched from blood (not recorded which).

The nucleotide sequence is given as TGTGCCAGCAGTTTGGGACTAACCTTTCCTAGCACAGATACGCAGTATTTT. Its translation reads: CASSLGLTFPSTDTQYF. The sequence links TRBV28 to TRBJ2-3, and 7 bases in between align with TRBD2. Ends trimmed: V by 3 bases, J by 0 bases; bases unmatched to a gene: 9. The CDR3 starts with the cysteine, ends with the phenylalanine, and has 17 residues. Only CDR3 DNA remains: 51 bases, in frame from the first base. The germline V gene supplies CDR1 MDHEN and CDR2 SYDVKM.